The sample holds many counts of the clone carrying this T cell receptor (beta chain). Its target is unknown. This sample was included in a study of T cells in Graves' hyperthyroidism and ophthalmopathy. About the study: Peripheral blood sampling occurred at initial diagnosis, before any treatment. Study results and limitations: Most clonotypes expanded in thyroid above 0.001 were likewise present in blood.

RNA transcripts yielded amplified TCR beta CDR3 regions. First-round RT-PCR with HTBI primers amplified the TCR CDR3 region. TCRdb analysed the multiplex PCR reads with MiXCR anew, one entry per CDR3 protein. Of 250,000 or so distinct CDR3 sequences listed, about 17% are singletons. Patients showing uncontrolled infection, other autoimmune disease, pregnancy or lactation were ineligible. PBMCs were derived from 10 ml fresh peripheral blood. Germline V gives CDR1 SQVTM, CDR2 ANQGSEA. With V trimmed by 7 bases and J by 1 base, 6 bases remained unmatched. This CDR3 is 13 amino acids long. The chain couples TRBV29-1 to TRBJ1-2, with 7 bases that match TRBD1. Sequencing was done on a sample of blood. The sequence was obtained from a young woman with Graves' ophthalmopathy. As DNA, the CDR3 is TGCAGCGGCCGGGACAGACGTAACTATGGCTACACCTTC. Translating it yields CSGRDRRNYGYTF. Full variable domain (missing parts from reference TRBV29-1 and TRBJ1-2): SAVISQKPSRDICQRGTSLTIQCQVDSQVTMMFWYRQQPGQSLTLIATANQGSEATYESGFVIDKFPISRPNLTFSTLTVSNMSPEDSSIYLCSGRDRRNYGYTFGSGTRLTVV.